The 31 T cell receptor beta chains reported below all come from one sample, sequenced in a study of T-cell memory formation after mild COVID-19. TCRdb processed the 5' RACE reads anew with MiXCR; each CDR3 protein has one entry. The sample includes roughly 110,000 distinct CDR3 sequences, under 15% of them seen just once. Sequencing was carried out using PBMCs or a T cell subset sorted from them (not recorded which). These receptors all stem from a man aged 18 to 30 who had mild COVID-19 (a few samples of this study predate the infection). Cell type and time point are not known.

In its sample, this clonotype was seen a few times. The gene calls are TRBV5-6 and TRBJ1-2; D call uncertain. The V gene's germline CDR1 is SGHDT and CDR2 YYEEEE. CDR3 size: 14 residues. Trimming left V 1 base short and J 3 bases short, with 10 bases between. The CDR3 loop reads CASSLWQNDYGYTF. The CDR3 DNA follows: TGTGCCAGCAGCTTGTGGCAGAACGACTATGGCTACACCTTC.

This clonotype was seen only once. The rearrangement joins TRBV7-6 to TRBJ2-1; D ambiguous. The CDR3 spans 15 residues. Germline-derived CDR1 and CDR2 are SGHVS and FNYEAQ. The V end lost 4 bases, the J end lost 8 bases, and 18 bases lay between the germline ends. As DNA, the CDR3 is TGTGCCAGCAGCTCCCGGACCCGAGGCAGCGATGAGCAGTTCTTC. Translated: CASSSRTRGSDEQFF.

This clonotype was observed at least ten times. The chain links TRBV9 to TRBJ2-3; either TRBD1 or TRBD2 may supply D (5 bases each). V was shortened by 0 bases and J by 2 bases, with 13 bases between the two germline ends. The CDR3 length is 16 residues. Germline lookup yields CDR1 SGDLS and CDR2 YYNGEE. This CDR3 is CASSVEGEWVTDTQYF. The CDR3 region has the DNA TGTGCCAGCAGCGTAGAAGGGGAGTGGGTCACAGATACGCAGTATTTT.

The sample holds a few counts of this clonotype. The V and J genes are TRBV6-5 and TRBJ1-5, with unresolved D. Germline CDR1 is MNHEY and CDR2 is SVGAGI. CDR3 length: 13 residues. The ends were cut back, 4 bases at V and 7 bases at J, with 11 bases in the middle. CDR3 sequence reads: CASSWGGGQPQHF. In DNA form, the CDR3 reads TGTGCCAGCAGTTGGGGAGGCGGGCAGCCCCAGCATTTT.

A single count supports this clonotype. V gene TRBV12-3 or TRBV12-4 combines with J gene TRBJ2-1; 11 nucleotides agree with TRBD2. The CDR3 loop spans 15 amino acids. V trimming: 8 bases; J trimming: 7 bases; junction bases outside the gene matches: 10. In DNA, the CDR3 is TGTGCCAGCTTGGCCCTAGCGGGGGGACTAAATGAGCAGTTCTTC. Translated: CASLALAGGLNEQFF.

The rearrangement links TRBV5-1 to TRBJ1-2; D ambiguous. The germline gives CDR1 SGHRS, CDR2 YFSETQ. Trimming removed 3 bases from V and 3 bases from J, with 6 bases in between. The CDR3 extends over 12 amino acids. The CDR3 reads CASSSDDYGYTF. The CDR3 DNA sequence: TGCGCCAGCAGCTCGGATGACTATGGCTACACCTTC.

The rearrangement uses TRBV29-1 and TRBJ2-1; 10 bases are shared with TRBD2. The germline V gene has CDR1 SQVTM and CDR2 ANQGSEA. This CDR3 has 12 amino acids. The trim removed 6 bases at V and 8 bases at J, leaving 4 bases unmatched. In DNA form, the CDR3 reads TGCAGCGTCTCTAGCGGGGGCTATGAGCAGTTCTTC. It is translated as CSVSSGGYEQFF.

This chain connects TRBV19 to TRBJ1-1; TRBD1 is a possible D gene (5 bases). CDR3 length: 12 amino acids. Germline loops: CDR1 LNHDA, CDR2 SQIVND (reference sequence). V lost 5 bases to trimming and J lost 1 base, with 5 bases between them. CDR3 residues: CASSDRNTEAFF. The CDR3 DNA sequence: TGTGCCAGTAGTGACAGGAACACTGAAGCTTTCTTT.

CDR3 coding DNA: TGTGCCAGCAGAACCGGGGGCCTCGGAGGTAATTCACCCCTCCACTTT. The encoded protein is CASRTGGLGGNSPLHF. V and J are TRBV27 and TRBJ1-6, with D possibly being TRBD1 (6 bases). This CDR3 contains 16 residues. CDR1 is MNHEY, CDR2 SMNVEV, per germline (reference sequence). Between the trimmed V and J ends, which lost 6 bases and 6 bases, there was a span of 18 bases.

This chain connects TRBV29-1 to TRBJ1-1; TRBD1 agrees at 7 bases. Unmatched junction bases numbered 6, after V lost 4 bases and J lost 4 bases. The CDR3 is 13 residues long. In germline, CDR1 is SQVTM, CDR2 ANQGSEA. CDR3 region: CSVGQGGGTEAFF. The CDR3 region has the DNA TGCAGCGTTGGGCAGGGGGGCGGCACTGAAGCTTTCTTT.

The V and J genes are TRBV9 and TRBJ2-5, with 11 bases fitting TRBD2. Germline loops: CDR1 SGDLS, CDR2 YYNGEE. The CDR3 covers 17 residues. V lost 4 bases and J lost 2; bases outside the gene matches: 10. CDR3 coding DNA: TGTGCCAGCAGCTCTTCCCTGACTAGCGGGGATCAAGAGACCCAGTACTTC. Protein sequence: CASSSSLTSGDQETQYF.

The V and J genes are TRBV6-5 and TRBJ2-6, with D uncertain. Germline loops: CDR1 MNHEY, CDR2 SVGAGI. The CDR3 runs to 14 residues. The V and J ends lost 2 bases and 2 bases respectively, with 4 bases between them. CDR3 sequence: CASSYTAGANVLTF. Here the CDR3 DNA reads TGTGCCAGCAGTTACACGGCTGGGGCCAACGTCCTGACTTTC.

This clonotype was observed a handful of times. V is TRBV6-5 and J is TRBJ2-2; 8 bases line up with TRBD1. The J segment lost 4 bases and the V segment lost 10 bases, leaving 8 bases of the junction unmatched. CDR3 size: 14 residues. Germline-derived CDR1 and CDR2 are MNHEY and SVGAGI. The CDR3: CATTDRASTGELFF. In DNA form, the CDR3 reads TGTGCCACTACGGACAGGGCGAGCACCGGGGAGCTGTTTTTT.

The J gene is TRBJ2-2, the V gene TRBV5-1, with 8 bases identical to TRBD1. From germline, CDR1 is SGHRS and CDR2 YFSETQ. V gave up 4 bases and J gave up 3 bases; unmatched junction bases: 5. The CDR3 extends over 15 amino acids. The CDR3 bases are TGCGCCAGCAGCCCAGGACAGGGATACACCGGGGAGCTGTTTTTT. Protein product: CASSPGQGYTGELFF. Full variable domain (rest looked up from reference TRBV5-1 and TRBJ2-2): KAGVTQTPRYLIKTRGQQVTLSCSPISGHRSVSWYQQTPGQGLQFLFEYFSETQRNKGNFPGRFSGRQFSNSRSEMNVSTLELGDSALYLCASSPGQGYTGELFFGEGSRLTVL.

This clonotype was detected only a few times. V and J are TRBV14 and TRBJ2-4; the D is unclear. This CDR3 is built from 16 residues. The V and J ends lost 3 bases and 3 bases respectively, with 15 bases between them. Germline CDR1 SGHDN, CDR2 FVKESK. The CDR3: CASSHPVGLGKNIQYF. The CDR3 nucleotides read TGTGCCAGCAGCCACCCCGTAGGGCTTGGCAAAAACATTCAGTACTTC.

The J gene is TRBJ2-7, the V gene TRBV7-2; perhaps D is TRBD1 or TRBD2 (5 bases each). This CDR3 contains 15 residues. Germline V gene data show CDR1 as SGHTA and CDR2 as FQGNSA. V was trimmed by 2 bases and J by 3 bases, leaving 14 bases between them. The CDR3 region is CASSLIDSGYYEQYV. CDR3 DNA: TGTGCCAGCAGCTTAATAGACAGCGGATACTACGAGCAGTACGTC.

The chain uses TRBV12-3 or TRBV12-4 and TRBJ1-6; TRBD1 matches at 8 bases. V gave up 7 bases and J gave up 3 bases; unmatched junction bases: 8. The CDR3 has 16 amino acids. DNA of the CDR3: TGTGCCAGCACTACCCGTGGACAGGGCTATAATTCACCCCTCCACTTT. Residues: CASTTRGQGYNSPLHF.

In this sample, this clonotype turned up many times. The J gene is TRBJ1-6, the V gene TRBV7-9; D is undetermined. CDR1 and CDR2 (germline): SEHNR, FQNEAQ (reference sequence). V was pared by 3 bases and J by 10 bases, with 7 bases between. This CDR3 is 12 amino acids long. CDR3 protein: CASSFSGSPLHF. CDR3 nucleotide sequence: TGTGCCAGCAGCTTTTCGGGCTCACCCCTCCACTTT.

This clonotype was detected only a few times. The chain links TRBV5-6 to TRBJ1-2; 9 positions agree with TRBD1. The germline V gene encodes CDR1 SGHDT and CDR2 YYEEEE. V shed 4 bases and J 0 bases; nucleotides not matched to a gene: 4. CDR3 size: 15 residues. The CDR3 DNA reads as TGTGCCAGCAGCCCGCGGACAGGGGCTAACTATGGCTACACCTTC. Translation gives CASSPRTGANYGYTF.

V and J are TRBV7-6 and TRBJ1-1, with unresolved D. Trimming pared 5 bases from V and 4 bases from J, leaving 11 bases between. The CDR3 contains 13 residues. CDR1 and CDR2 from the germline V gene are SGHVS and FNYEAQ. In DNA form, the CDR3 reads TGTGCCAGCAGCGGAGAGTTGAGCACTGAAGCTTTCTTT. Residues: CASSGELSTEAFF.

This clonotype came up a few times. The V call is TRBV29-1, the J call TRBJ1-1; D is ambiguous. CDR1 and CDR2 from the germline V gene are SQVTM and ANQGSEA. Trimming took off 2 bases at V and 5 bases at J, with 9 bases between the two ends. The CDR3 is made up of 12 amino acids. DNA for the CDR3: TGCAGCGTTGAACCCGGGCGTACTGAAGCTTTCTTT. This translates into CSVEPGRTEAFF.

This clonotype has only a few counts. V usage is TRBV7-9 and J usage is TRBJ1-2, with 8 bases lining up with TRBD1. The CDR3 consists of 16 residues. V was pared by 5 bases and J by 8 bases, with 16 bases of the junction left unmatched. CDR1 and CDR2 from the germline V gene are SEHNR and FQNEAQ (reference sequence). The CDR3, as DNA: TGTGCCAGCAGCCACTCAGGGACAGGCCCTTTAGTCGGCTACACCTTC. Amino acids: CASSHSGTGPLVGYTF.

This rearrangement joins TRBV7-9 to TRBJ1-1; D not certain. Germline V gene data show CDR1 as SEHNR and CDR2 as FQNEAQ (reference sequence). The CDR3 has 13 amino acids. The ends were cut back, 7 bases at V and 0 bases at J, with 9 bases in the middle. CDR3 coding DNA: TGTGCCAGCACCCGAATCGTGAACACTGAAGCTTTCTTT. This sequence encodes CASTRIVNTEAFF.

The chain is built from TRBV14 and TRBJ2-3, with 10 positions matching TRBD2. The germline V gene encodes CDR1 SGHDN and CDR2 FVKESK. V trimming: 0 bases; J trimming: 7 bases; junction bases outside the gene matches: 10. CDR3 size: 17 residues. CDR3 residues: CASSQDQQLAGRNTQYF. As DNA, the CDR3 is TGTGCCAGCAGCCAAGATCAACAACTAGCGGGACGAAATACGCAGTATTTT.

This chain links TRBV27 with TRBJ2-1, with 8 bases that match TRBD2. J lost 8 bases, V lost 5 bases, and 8 bases had no gene match. Germline V gives CDR1 MNHEY, CDR2 SMNVEV (reference sequence). The CDR3 sequence is 14 residues long. This chain's CDR3 is CASSGGLEWDEQFF. In DNA, the CDR3 is TGTGCCAGCAGTGGGGGACTAGAATGGGATGAGCAGTTCTTC.

This clonotype was detected only a few times. The chain combines TRBV12-3 or TRBV12-4 with TRBJ2-1, with 14 positions matching TRBD2. V dropped 7 bases and J dropped 5; count of bases not matched to a gene: 16. The CDR3 totals 19 residues. The CDR3 region has the DNA TGTGCCAGCACCTGGGGGACTAGCGGGGGCCCCAGAATCAACAATGAGCAGTTCTTC. Amino acids: CASTWGTSGGPRINNEQFF.

This clonotype occurred a few times. The V and J genes are TRBV12-3 or TRBV12-4 and TRBJ1-6; 8 positions agree with TRBD1. The junction had 5 bases not matched to a gene; V was cut back by 6 bases and J by 7 bases. The CDR3 spans 14 residues. In nucleotides, the CDR3 is TGTGCCAGCAGAGCGGGACAGGCCAATTCACCCCTCCACTTT. Translating it yields CASRAGQANSPLHF.

J is TRBJ1-6 and V is TRBV4-3; 7 nucleotides match TRBD1. Germline V gives CDR1 LGHNA, CDR2 YSLEER. Trimming removed 4 bases from V and 9 bases from J; junction bases left unmatched: 3. This CDR3 contains 13 residues. CDR3 region: CASSLTGASPLHF. The CDR3 coding sequence is TGCGCCAGCAGCCTCACAGGGGCTTCACCCCTCCACTTT.

Ten or more counts support this clonotype. The chain carries TRBV3-1 and TRBJ2-7; D remains unclear. The CDR3 totals 13 residues. V gave up 4 bases and J gave up 7 bases, with 14 bases separating them. Germline CDR1 LGHDT, CDR2 YNNKEL (reference sequence). In nucleotides, the CDR3 is TGTGCCAGCAGCCCAAGTCCCTTTGGTGAGCAGTACGTC. This encodes CASSPSPFGEQYV.

In this sample, this clonotype turned up a few times. The genes are TRBV7-3 and TRBJ2-2, with 9 bases matching TRBD2. From germline, CDR1 is SGHTA and CDR2 FQGTGA. Unmatched junction bases numbered 13, after V lost 5 bases and J lost 6 bases. The CDR3 length is 17 residues. This CDR3 is CASSHPEAGGPAGELFF. The DNA for the CDR3 is TGTGCCAGCAGCCACCCGGAGGCGGGGGGGCCTGCCGGGGAGCTGTTTTTT.

The genes are TRBV19 and TRBJ1-2, with no clear D. The germline CDR1 and CDR2 sequences are LNHDA and SQIVND (reference sequence). This CDR3 region has 13 residues. Trimming pared 7 bases from V and 4 bases from J, leaving 13 bases between. The CDR3 region has the DNA TGTGCCAGTACGCCTAGGACGTTCTATGGCTACACCTTC. Amino acids: CASTPRTFYGYTF.